The 9 T cell receptor beta chains in this list originate from one sample, sequenced in a study of OX40 agonist ivuxolimab in advanced cancers. Profiling relied on immunoSEQ multiplex PCR, and the TCRdb table lists in-frame clones only, not all of them. The table records roughly 66,000 clones, roughly four fifths of them present only once. The starting material was CD4+ or CD8+ T cells sorted from blood, obtained in a trial of the OX40 agonist ivuxolimab. Receptor source: an adult with an advanced solid tumor such as melanoma, head and neck, liver or kidney cancer.

The chain carries TRBV5-1 and TRBJ2-1, with 11 bases that match TRBD2. CDR1 is SGHRS and CDR2 is YFSETQ in the germline V gene. This CDR3 is built from 15 residues. The ends lost 3 bases at V and 8 bases at J; junction bases unmatched: 7. CDR3 bases: TGCGCCAGCAGCTCAACTAGCGGGAGTCGGGATGAGCAGTTCTTC. This encodes CASSSTSGSRDEQFF.

The rearrangement uses TRBV6-5 and TRBJ1-3, with 7 bases lining up with TRBD1. Germline V gene sequence: CDR1 MNHEY, CDR2 SVGAGI. V shed 7 bases, J shed 2 bases, and the junction held 5 bases outside the gene matches. The CDR3 is 14 residues long. CDR3 in amino acids: CASKLDRAGNTIYF. The CDR3 DNA reads as TGTGCCAGCAAACTTGACAGGGCTGGAAACACCATATATTTT.

The rearrangement links TRBV18 to TRBJ2-7, with D possibly TRBD2 on 5 matching bases. CDR3 length: 13 amino acids. With 4 bases removed from V and 5 bases from J, the gap between germline ends came to 12 bases. Germline values: CDR1 KGHSH, CDR2 LQKENI. CDR3 sequence: CASSLRGSHEQYF. The CDR3 DNA reads TGTGCCAGCTCACTCCGGGGAAGCCACGAGCAGTACTTC.

This sequence joins TRBV6-6 and TRBJ2-7; TRBD1 is a possible D gene (6 bases). The germline V gene encodes CDR1 MNHNY and CDR2 SVGAGI (reference sequence). Trimming stripped 3 bases from V and 2 bases from J, with 11 bases between. This CDR3 comprises 14 residues. The CDR3 DNA follows: TGTGCCAGCAGTTATAAGGGACACACCTACGAGCAGTACTTC. This encodes CASSYKGHTYEQYF.

This rearrangement joins TRBV21-1 to TRBJ2-7; the table calls TRBD1, which could not be checked here. TRBV21-1 is a documented pseudogene. The CDR3 sequence is 17 residues long. CDR3 in amino acids: CASSKKLPRDRAYEQYF. In DNA, the CDR3 is TGTGCCAGCAGCAAAAAGTTGCCCCGGGACAGGGCCTACGAGCAGTACTTC.

In this sample, this clone turned up a few times. The chain combines TRBV7-9 with TRBJ1-2; 11 positions match TRBD1. Trimming cost V 5 bases and J 5 bases; bases outside gene matches: 4. The CDR3 length is 14 residues. Germline lookup yields CDR1 SEHNR and CDR2 FQNEAQ (reference sequence). Here the CDR3 reads CASSTWDRGYGYTF. The CDR3 DNA is TGTGCCAGCAGCACCTGGGACAGGGGGTATGGCTACACCTTC.

This clone turned up a few times. The gene calls are TRBV10-1 and TRBJ1-3, with D perhaps matching TRBD1 (5 bases). The length of the CDR3 is 13 residues. The germline gives CDR1 WNHNN, CDR2 SYGVQD (reference sequence). V gave up 4 bases and J gave up 1 base, with 5 bases separating them. The CDR3 sequence: CASSGGSGNTIYF. DNA for the CDR3: TGCGCCAGCAGTGGGGGGTCTGGAAACACCATATATTTT.

V usage is TRBV5-1 and J usage is TRBJ1-2; D gene ambiguous. The CDR3 sequence is 15 residues long. With 0 bases removed from V and 9 bases from J, the gap between germline ends came to 18 bases. CDR1 is SGHRS and CDR2 is YFSETQ in the germline V gene. The CDR3 DNA follows: TGCGCCAGCAGCTTGGCTCGGGTGGAGGGCGGGAGCTACACCTTC. This gives the protein CASSLARVEGGSYTF.

V is TRBV7-2 and J is TRBJ1-2; D is perhaps TRBD1 (5 bases). Germline CDR1 and CDR2: SGHTA and FQGNSA. There are 13 residues in the CDR3. V was cut by 8 bases and J by 0 bases, with 10 bases left in between. Here the CDR3 DNA reads TGTGCCAGCCGGGGAGGGGCTAACTATGGCTACACCTTC. The encoded protein is CASRGGANYGYTF.